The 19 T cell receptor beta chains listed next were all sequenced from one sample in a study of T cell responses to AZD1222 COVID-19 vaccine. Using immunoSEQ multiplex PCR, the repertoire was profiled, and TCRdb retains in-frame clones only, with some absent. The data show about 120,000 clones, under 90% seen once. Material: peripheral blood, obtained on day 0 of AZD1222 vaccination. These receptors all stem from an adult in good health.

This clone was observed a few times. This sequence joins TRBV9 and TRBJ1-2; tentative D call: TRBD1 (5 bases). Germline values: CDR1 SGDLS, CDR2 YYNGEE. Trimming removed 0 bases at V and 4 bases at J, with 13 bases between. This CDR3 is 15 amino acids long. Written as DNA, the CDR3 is TGTGCCAGCAGCGTAGATCTGGGGCGCGGCTATGGCTACACCTTC. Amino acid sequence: CASSVDLGRGYGYTF.

The CDR3 sequence: CATRRPVDNEQFF. For the CDR3, the DNA is TGTGCCACCAGGAGACCCGTCGACAATGAGCAGTTCTTC. This sequence joins TRBV7-2 and TRBJ2-1, with no clear D. Trimming cost V 10 bases and J 5 bases, with 15 bases left between them. The CDR3 consists of 13 residues. In germline, CDR1 is SGHTA, CDR2 FQGNSA. Full variable domain (rest looked up from reference TRBV7-2 and TRBJ2-1): GAGVSQSPSNKVTEKGKDVELRCDPISGHTALYWYRQSLGQGLEFLIYFQGNSAPDKSGLPSDRFSAERTGGSVSTLTIQRTQQEDSAVYLCATRRPVDNEQFFGPGTRLTVL.

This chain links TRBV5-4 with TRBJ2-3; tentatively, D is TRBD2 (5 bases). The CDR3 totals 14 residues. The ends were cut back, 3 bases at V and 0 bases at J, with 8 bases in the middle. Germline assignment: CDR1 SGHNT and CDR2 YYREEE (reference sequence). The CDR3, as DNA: TGTGCCAGCAGCTCGACTATTAGCACAGATACGCAGTATTTT. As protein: CASSSTISTDTQYF. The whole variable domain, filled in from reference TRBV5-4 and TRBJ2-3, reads ETGVTQSPTHLIKTRGQQVTLRCSSQSGHNTVSWYQQALGQGPQFIFQYYREEENGRGNFPPRFSGLQFPNYSSELNVNALELDDSALYLCASSSTISTDTQYFGPGTRLTVL.

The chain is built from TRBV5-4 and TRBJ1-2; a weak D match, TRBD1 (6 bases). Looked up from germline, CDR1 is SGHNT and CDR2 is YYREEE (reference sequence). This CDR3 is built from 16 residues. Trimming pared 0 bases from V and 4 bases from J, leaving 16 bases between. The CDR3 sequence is CASSLDSRRGGYGYTF. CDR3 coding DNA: TGTGCCAGCAGCTTGGATAGTCGCAGGGGAGGCTATGGCTACACCTTC.

As DNA, the CDR3 is TGCGCCAGCAGCTTGGCTCCAGTGGAGGGCCAGCCCCAGCATTTT. Its protein is CASSLAPVEGQPQHF. This sequence joins TRBV5-1 and TRBJ1-5, with D unclear. Trimming removed 0 bases at V and 7 bases at J, with 14 bases between. This CDR3 region has 15 residues. The germline CDR1 and CDR2 sequences are SGHRS and YFSETQ.

The CDR3 DNA reads as TGTGCCAGCAGCCAGGGACAGGGGTCTGCCTACAATGAGCAGTTCTTC. Translation: CASSQGQGSAYNEQFF. The chain has TRBV11-3 and TRBJ2-1, with 10 bases aligning to TRBD1. With 5 bases clipped from V and 2 bases from J, the junction kept 6 bases outside the gene matches. From germline, CDR1 is SGHNT and CDR2 YENEEA. The CDR3 extends over 16 amino acids. The full variable domain, its missing parts supplied by reference TRBV11-3 and TRBJ2-1, is EAGVVQSPRYKIIEKKQPVAFWCNPISGHNTLYWYLQNLGQGPELLIRYENEEAVDDSQLPKDRFSAERLKGVDSTLKIQPAELGDSAVYLCASSQGQGSAYNEQFFGPGTRLTVL.

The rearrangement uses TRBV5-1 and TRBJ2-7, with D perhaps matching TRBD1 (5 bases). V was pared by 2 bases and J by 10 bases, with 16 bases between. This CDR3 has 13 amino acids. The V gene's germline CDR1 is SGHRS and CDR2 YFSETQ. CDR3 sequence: CASSFRNGQGQYF. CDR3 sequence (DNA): TGCGCCAGCAGCTTTAGGAACGGGCAGGGACAGTACTTC.

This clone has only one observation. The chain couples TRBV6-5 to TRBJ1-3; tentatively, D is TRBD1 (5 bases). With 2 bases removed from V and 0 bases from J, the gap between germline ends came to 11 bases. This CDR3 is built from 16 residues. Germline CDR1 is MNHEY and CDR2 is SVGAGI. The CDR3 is CASSYGGTVSGNTIYF. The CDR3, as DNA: TGTGCCAGCAGTTACGGCGGGACGGTCTCTGGAAACACCATATATTTT.

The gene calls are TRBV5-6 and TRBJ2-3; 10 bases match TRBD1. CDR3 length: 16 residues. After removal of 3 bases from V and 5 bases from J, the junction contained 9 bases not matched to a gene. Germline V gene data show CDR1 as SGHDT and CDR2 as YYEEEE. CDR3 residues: CASSWGDRGRGDTQYF. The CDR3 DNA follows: TGTGCCAGCAGCTGGGGGGACAGGGGCCGTGGAGATACGCAGTATTTT.

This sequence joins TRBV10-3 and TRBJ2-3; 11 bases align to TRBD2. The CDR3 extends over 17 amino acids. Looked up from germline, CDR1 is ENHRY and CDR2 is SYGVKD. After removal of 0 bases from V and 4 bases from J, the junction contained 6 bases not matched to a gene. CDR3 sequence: CAISESRLAGIPDTQYF. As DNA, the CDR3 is TGTGCCATCAGTGAGTCGAGACTAGCGGGGATCCCAGATACGCAGTATTTT.

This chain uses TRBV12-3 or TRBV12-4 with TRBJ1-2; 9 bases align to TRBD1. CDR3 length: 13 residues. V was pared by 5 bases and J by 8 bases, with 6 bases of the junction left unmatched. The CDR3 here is CASSPIQGAGYTF. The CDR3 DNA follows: TGTGCCAGCAGTCCAATACAGGGGGCCGGCTACACCTTC.

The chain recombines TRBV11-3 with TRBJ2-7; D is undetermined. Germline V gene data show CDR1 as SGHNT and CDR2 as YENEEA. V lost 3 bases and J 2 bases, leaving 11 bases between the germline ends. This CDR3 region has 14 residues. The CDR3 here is CASSFRGPPYEQYF. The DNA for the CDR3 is TGTGCCAGCAGCTTCCGCGGTCCTCCCTACGAGCAGTACTTC.

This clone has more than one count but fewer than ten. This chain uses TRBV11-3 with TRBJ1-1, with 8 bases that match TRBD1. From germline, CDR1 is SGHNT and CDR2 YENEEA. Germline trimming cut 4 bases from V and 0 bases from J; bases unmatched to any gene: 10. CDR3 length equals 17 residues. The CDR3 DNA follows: TGTGCCAGCAGCTCGACAGGGGATAAAGTCATGAACACTGAAGCTTTCTTT. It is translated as CASSSTGDKVMNTEAFF. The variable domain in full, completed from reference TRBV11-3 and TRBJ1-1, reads EAGVVQSPRYKIIEKKQPVAFWCNPISGHNTLYWYLQNLGQGPELLIRYENEEAVDDSQLPKDRFSAERLKGVDSTLKIQPAELGDSAVYLCASSSTGDKVMNTEAFFGQGTRLTVV.

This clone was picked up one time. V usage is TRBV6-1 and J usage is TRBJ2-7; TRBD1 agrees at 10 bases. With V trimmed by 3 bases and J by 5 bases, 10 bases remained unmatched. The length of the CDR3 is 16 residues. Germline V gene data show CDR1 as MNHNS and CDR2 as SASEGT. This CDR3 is CASSEPPGQGFHEQYF. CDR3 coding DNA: TGTGCCAGCAGTGAGCCGCCGGGACAGGGGTTCCACGAGCAGTACTTC.

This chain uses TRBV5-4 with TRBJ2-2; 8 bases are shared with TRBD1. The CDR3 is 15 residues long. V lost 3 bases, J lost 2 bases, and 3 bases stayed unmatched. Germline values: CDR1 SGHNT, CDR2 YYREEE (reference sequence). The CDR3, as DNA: TGTGCCAGCAGCTCTGGACAGGGAAACACCGGGGAGCTGTTTTTT. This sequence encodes CASSSGQGNTGELFF.

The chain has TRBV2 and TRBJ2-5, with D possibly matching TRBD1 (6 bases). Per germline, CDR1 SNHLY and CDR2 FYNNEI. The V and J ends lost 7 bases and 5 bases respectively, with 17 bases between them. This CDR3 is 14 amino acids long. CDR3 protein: CASISTGPRETQYF. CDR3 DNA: TGTGCCAGCATTTCGACAGGACCGAGGGAGACCCAGTACTTC.

CDR3 amino acids: CASSLDLVQNEQFF. In DNA form, the CDR3 reads TGTGCCAGCAGCTTAGATCTGGTACAAAATGAGCAGTTCTTC. This chain joins TRBV11-3 and TRBJ2-1; D gene unclear. The germline V and J ends were trimmed by 0 bases and 7 bases, with 10 bases remaining between them. The germline V gene encodes CDR1 SGHNT and CDR2 YENEEA. The CDR3 spans 14 residues.

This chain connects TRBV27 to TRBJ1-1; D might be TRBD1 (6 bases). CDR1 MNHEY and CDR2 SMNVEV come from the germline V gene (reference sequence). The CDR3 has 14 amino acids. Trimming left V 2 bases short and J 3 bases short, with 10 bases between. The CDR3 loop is CASSLRQGYTEAFF. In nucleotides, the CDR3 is TGTGCCAGCAGTTTACGGCAGGGGTACACTGAAGCTTTCTTT.

The CDR3 spells CASSLTGPGYEQYF. The DNA for the CDR3 is TGTGCCAGTAGTCTAACCGGGCCGGGCTACGAGCAGTACTTC. The chain links TRBV19 to TRBJ2-7; D uncertain. The germline CDR1 and CDR2 sequences are LNHDA and SQIVND (reference sequence). CDR3 size: 14 residues. V was shortened by 5 bases and J by 3 bases, with 14 bases between the two germline ends.